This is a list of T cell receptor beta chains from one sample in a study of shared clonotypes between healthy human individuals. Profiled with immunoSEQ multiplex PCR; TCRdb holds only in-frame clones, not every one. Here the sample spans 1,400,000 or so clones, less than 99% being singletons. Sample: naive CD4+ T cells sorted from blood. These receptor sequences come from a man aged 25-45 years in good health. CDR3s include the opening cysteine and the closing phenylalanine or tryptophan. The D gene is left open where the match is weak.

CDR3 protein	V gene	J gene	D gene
CASSVAGTGVNTEAFF	TRBV9	TRBJ1-1	TRBD1
CASSSLPGTSGKSDNEQFF	TRBV7-3	TRBJ2-1	TRBD2
CASSQVSGRSPNTEAFF	TRBV4-1	TRBJ1-1	NA
CASSPGAGAGNTIYF	TRBV5-1	TRBJ1-3	NA
CASRDGSEAFF	TRBV5-1	TRBJ1-1	NA
CAISEPGQGNHEQYF	TRBV10-3	TRBJ2-7	TRBD1
CASSLRQGTFYNEQFF	TRBV5-1	TRBJ2-1	TRBD1
CASSELGGITDTQYF	TRBV2	TRBJ2-3	NA
CARSGTGAPDTQYF	TRBV10-1	TRBJ2-3	TRBD1
CASSLGGTVANYGYTF	TRBV5-4	TRBJ1-2	TRBD1
CASSGDGSYNEQFF	TRBV18	TRBJ2-1	NA
CASSPFRPSGPSSYNEQFF	TRBV18	TRBJ2-1	TRBD2
CASREDRSSVETQYF	TRBV28	TRBJ2-5	NA
CASRDSADYEQYF	TRBV6-5	TRBJ2-7	NA
CASSEIPNQPQHF	TRBV6-1	TRBJ1-5	NA
CASSNREETQYF	TRBV7-2	TRBJ2-5	NA
CASSAHRVGEQFF	TRBV7-7	TRBJ2-1	NA
CASSAASSSYNEQFF	TRBV5-1	TRBJ2-1	NA
CASSLGQGQPIAGNTIYF	TRBV5-1	TRBJ1-3	TRBD1
CASSLVGTGDSGNTIYF	TRBV5-1	TRBJ1-3	TRBD1
CASSLAGSEETQYF	TRBV5-1	TRBJ2-5	NA
CASSSRIDTDTQYF	TRBV5-1	TRBJ2-3	NA
CASRTDRPYEQYF	TRBV5-1	TRBJ2-7	NA
CASMRRLAGVGETQYF	TRBV27	TRBJ2-5	TRBD2
CAISGPGLTNTGELFF	TRBV10-3	TRBJ2-2	NA
CASSNVGHYEQYF	TRBV28	TRBJ2-7	NA
CASSLDRLGGYTF	TRBV5-1	TRBJ1-2	TRBD1
CASSPQPDRGDTGELFF	TRBV7-8	TRBJ2-2	TRBD1
CASSLGTAGELFF	TRBV11-2	TRBJ2-2	NA
CASSLVRQSGYEQYF	TRBV7-8	TRBJ2-7	NA
CASSSLAGVGNEQFF	TRBV28	TRBJ2-1	TRBD2
CASSFSGLSNYEQYF	TRBV11-2	TRBJ2-7	NA
CASSLVPGEQYF	TRBV11-3	TRBJ2-7	NA
CASSETRNAKNIQYF	TRBV2	TRBJ2-4	NA
CASSPLSRNYEQYF	TRBV9	TRBJ2-7	NA
CAWSLGGWGTEAFF	TRBV30	TRBJ1-1	TRBD1
CASSLGENYGYTF	TRBV5-1	TRBJ1-2	NA
CASSLIVYADTQYF	TRBV5-5	TRBJ2-3	NA
CASSLGSWGSPLHF	TRBV5-1	TRBJ1-6	NA
CASSPSERGGYNEQFF	TRBV27	TRBJ2-1	TRBD2
CASSDVGKQFF	TRBV2	TRBJ2-1	NA
CASARLAGGGELFF	TRBV27	TRBJ2-2	TRBD2